Following are 11 T cell receptor beta chains from one sample sequenced in a study of blood T cell repertoires in COVID-19. Only in-frame clones appear in the TCRdb table, and some are missing; sequencing was by immunoSEQ multiplex PCR. The sample contains tens of thousands of clones, around three quarters of which appear only once. Sequencing was carried out using peripheral blood. The source is a woman aged 70-85 years with acute or convalescent COVID-19.

This chain connects TRBV3-1 (or the pseudogene TRBV3-2) to TRBJ1-1, with D tentatively TRBD1 (6 bases). CDR3 length: 14 amino acids. Trimming pared 4 bases from V and 5 bases from J, leaving 14 bases between. Germline V CDR1 and CDR2: LGHDT, YNNKEL (reference sequence). The CDR3 is CASSRDTGRTEAFF. DNA for the CDR3: TGTGCCAGCAGCCGGGACACGGGAAGGACTGAAGCTTTCTTT.

The chain joins TRBV11-3 to TRBJ1-1; 9 bases fit TRBD1. The CDR3 is 16 residues long. J lost 3 bases, V lost 4 bases, and 9 bases had no gene match. Germline values: CDR1 SGHNT, CDR2 YENEEA. The CDR3 nucleotides read TGTGCCAGCAGCTCGTACTCGGGACAGGGTGACACTGAAGCTTTCTTT. This translates into CASSSYSGQGDTEAFF.

The rearrangement joins TRBV4-2 to TRBJ1-1, with 9 bases aligning to TRBD1. CDR1 is LGHNA, CDR2 YNFKEQ, per germline. CDR3 length: 16 residues. After removal of 3 bases from V and 5 bases from J, the junction contained 10 bases not matched to a gene. CDR3 sequence: CASSHLDRGLVTEAFF. In nucleotides, the CDR3 is TGTGCCAGCAGCCATCTGGACAGGGGCTTGGTTACTGAAGCTTTCTTT.

This chain links TRBV4-3 with TRBJ2-1; tentatively, D is TRBD2 (6 bases). The CDR3 loop spans 13 amino acids. The V gene's germline CDR1 is LGHNA and CDR2 YSLEER. V lost 3 bases and J 9 bases, leaving 12 bases between the germline ends. Written as DNA, the CDR3 is TGCGCCAGCAGCCATGGAGCGGGTACTGAGCAGTTCTTC. It specifies CASSHGAGTEQFF.

The CDR3, as DNA: TGTGCCAGCAGCTTGGAACTCGGTTCCTACGAGCAGTACTTC. This encodes CASSLELGSYEQYF. The chain is built from TRBV5-6 and TRBJ2-7, with D unclear. This CDR3 is 14 amino acids long. Germline V CDR1 and CDR2: SGHDT, YYEEEE. V was cut by 0 bases and J by 1 base, with 8 bases left in between.

The rearrangement links TRBV6-4 to TRBJ1-2; 9 bases are a match to TRBD1. V lost 5 bases and J lost 7; bases outside the gene matches: 11. Germline CDR1 reads MRHNA; CDR2 reads SNTAGT. The CDR3 has 15 amino acids. The CDR3 DNA reads as TGTGCCAGCAGTTTAGATGGGACAGGGTTTTCTGGCTACACCTTC. Protein product: CASSLDGTGFSGYTF.

The sample holds a few counts of this clone. V gene TRBV5-8 combines with J gene TRBJ1-5, with 7 nucleotides matching TRBD1. The CDR3 covers 15 residues. With 0 bases clipped from V and 4 bases from J, the junction kept 4 bases outside the gene matches. The germline CDR1 and CDR2 sequences are SGHTS and YDEGEE. The CDR3 DNA reads TGTGCCAGCAGCTTGGCCGGGACAGTAAATCAGCCCCAGCATTTT. It encodes CASSLAGTVNQPQHF.

The table lists this clone with a count of one. The chain joins TRBV5-4 to TRBJ2-6, with D possibly TRBD1 on 5 matching bases. There are 16 residues in the CDR3. Trimming stripped 2 bases from V and 5 bases from J, with 14 bases between. Germline loops: CDR1 SGHNT, CDR2 YYREEE (reference sequence). The CDR3 DNA sequence: TGTGCCAGCAGCTTCGGACACGGCAATAGGGCCAACGTCCTGACTTTC. Amino acid sequence: CASSFGHGNRANVLTF.

CDR3 nucleotides: TGCGCCACCAACCCCAGCGGCACAGATACGCAGTATTTT. Its protein is CATNPSGTDTQYF. The rearrangement links TRBV5-1 to TRBJ2-3; D unresolved. Germline CDR1 and CDR2: SGHRS and YFSETQ. The CDR3 runs 13 residues. V gave up 9 bases and J gave up 1 base, with 12 bases separating them.

The chain employs TRBV15 and TRBJ1-2; 7 positions match TRBD1. The V segment lost 0 bases and the J segment 7 bases; nucleotides outside the gene matches: 5. This CDR3 comprises 14 residues. Per the germline V gene, CDR1 is LNHNV and CDR2 is YYDKDF (reference sequence). DNA of the CDR3: TGTGCCACCAGCAGAGAGACAGGGTTATTTGGCTACACCTTC. Its protein is CATSRETGLFGYTF. Based on the CDR3 plus reference TRBV15 and TRBJ1-2, the full variable domain is DAMVIQNPRYQVTQFGKPVTLSCSQTLNHNVMYWYQQKSSQAPKLLFHYYDKDFNNEADTPDNFQSRRPNTSFCFLDIRSPGLGDTAMYLCATSRETGLFGYTFGSGTRLTVV.

The chain combines TRBV6-5 with TRBJ2-2; D gene unclear. The CDR3 spans 13 residues. Germline loops: CDR1 MNHEY, CDR2 SVGAGI. With 6 bases removed from V and 4 bases from J, the gap between germline ends came to 9 bases. CDR3 DNA: TGTGCCAGCAGCCCCGCGAGCACCGGGGAGCTGTTTTTT. It translates to CASSPASTGELFF.